These 3 T cell receptor beta chains were all obtained from the same sample, sequenced in a study of beta chain features in type 1 diabetes. Points from the study as a whole: Among patients with Type 1 diabetes, TCRB CDR3s were moderately but significantly shorter in every one of the four CD4+ subsets.

The antigens these receptors bind are not known. What was sequenced were expressed TCRB transcripts, since all of the isolated RNA had been reverse transcribed. Only in-frame clones appear in the TCRdb table, and some are missing; sequencing was by immunoSEQ multiplex PCR. The profile covers 640,000 or so clones, with around an eighth appearing a single time and approximately 0.043% taken by the ten largest. The material sequenced was naive CD4+ T cells from blood. These receptors came from a man younger than 35 with type 1 diabetes.

This chain uses TRBV28 with TRBJ1-2, with D uncertain. V lost 10 bases and J lost 8, with 14 bases in between. The CDR3 spans 11 residues. Germline lookup yields CDR1 MDHEN and CDR2 SYDVKM. The CDR3 sequence is CATSLGQGYTF. The CDR3 DNA follows: TGTGCCACGTCGCTAGGCCAGGGCTACACCTTC.

This sequence joins TRBV4-1 and TRBJ1-4; 8 nucleotides match TRBD1. Germline CDR1 and CDR2: MGHRA and YSYEKL. The CDR3 loop spans 15 amino acids. V trimming: 3 bases; J trimming: 7 bases; junction bases outside the gene matches: 7. CDR3 sequence: CASSHQGARGEKLFF. CDR3 sequence (DNA): TGCGCCAGCAGCCACCAGGGGGCGCGGGGTGAAAAACTGTTTTTT.

This sequence joins TRBV6-5 and TRBJ2-7; 7 bases agree with TRBD1. Germline V CDR1 and CDR2: MNHEY, SVGAGI. V was pared by 0 bases and J by 2 bases, with 4 bases of the junction left unmatched. CDR3 length: 15 amino acids. The CDR3 sequence is CASSYSSGQTYEQYF. The CDR3, as DNA: TGTGCCAGCAGTTACTCCTCGGGACAGACCTACGAGCAGTACTTC.